This T cell receptor (beta chain) is from a study of PD-L1 blockade in urothelial cancer. Study-level background: Anywhere from 0 to 3 prior chemotherapy regimens had been received by patients.

Broader study findings: Durable-benefit patients had greater expansion of tumor-associated blood clones at 3 weeks.

Regarding time point: pretreatment peripheral blood. The patients' disease, urothelial carcinoma, was locally advanced or metastatic. Each PCR contained spiked-in synthetic TCR analog templates. The protocol was immunoSEQ multiplex PCR, while the TCRdb copy is restricted to in-frame clones and leaves out a portion. This sample has tens of thousands of clones, with 80% to 85% found just once. On this clone itself: The antigen is not known.

The sample consisted of PBMCs, taken around atezolizumab (anti-PD-L1) treatment. This receptor was obtained from a man aged 55-75 years with urothelial cancer.

The CDR3 here is CASSSSRRGTDTQYF. The CDR3, as DNA: TGTGCCAGCAGCAGCAGCAGGCGGGGCACAGATACGCAGTATTTT. The chain uses TRBV5-4 and TRBJ2-3; perhaps TRBD2 as D (5 bases). The CDR3 runs 15 residues. Per germline, CDR1 SGHNT and CDR2 YYREEE (reference sequence). The V end lost 4 bases, the J end lost 1 base, and 13 bases lay between the germline ends.